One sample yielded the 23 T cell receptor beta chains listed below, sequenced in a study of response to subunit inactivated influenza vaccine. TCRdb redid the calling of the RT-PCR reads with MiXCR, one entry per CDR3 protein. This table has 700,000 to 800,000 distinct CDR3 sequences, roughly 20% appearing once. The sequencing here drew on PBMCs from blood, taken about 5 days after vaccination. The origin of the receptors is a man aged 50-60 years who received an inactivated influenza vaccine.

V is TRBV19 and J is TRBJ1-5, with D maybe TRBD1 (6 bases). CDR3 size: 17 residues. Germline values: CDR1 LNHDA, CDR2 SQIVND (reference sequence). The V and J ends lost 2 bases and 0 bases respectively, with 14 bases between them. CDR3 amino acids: CASSIPDRFPSNQPQHF. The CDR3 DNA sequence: TGTGCCAGTAGTATACCTGACAGGTTCCCTAGCAATCAGCCCCAGCATTTT.

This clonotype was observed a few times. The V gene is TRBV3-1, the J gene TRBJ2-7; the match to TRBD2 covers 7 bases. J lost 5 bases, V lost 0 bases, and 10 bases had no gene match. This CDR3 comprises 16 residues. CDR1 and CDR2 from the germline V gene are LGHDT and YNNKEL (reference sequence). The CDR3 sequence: CASSQDSGLTVNEQYF. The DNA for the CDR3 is TGTGCCAGCAGCCAAGATTCGGGACTAACTGTCAACGAGCAGTACTTC.

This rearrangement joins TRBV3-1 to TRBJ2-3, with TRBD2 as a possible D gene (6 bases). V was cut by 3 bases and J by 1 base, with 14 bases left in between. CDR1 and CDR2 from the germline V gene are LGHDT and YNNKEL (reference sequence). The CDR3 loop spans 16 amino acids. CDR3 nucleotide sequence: TGTGCCAGCAGCCATAACAAGGGGACTGGCACAGATACGCAGTATTTT. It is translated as CASSHNKGTGTDTQYF.

The CDR3 DNA reads as TGCGCCAGCAGCCAGGGACAGGGGAAGAATGGCTACACCTTC. Amino acids: CASSQGQGKNGYTF. The chain links TRBV5-1 to TRBJ1-2; 10 bases match TRBD1. This CDR3 is 14 amino acids long. Trimming removed 4 bases from V and 6 bases from J; junction bases left unmatched: 6. Per germline, CDR1 SGHRS and CDR2 YFSETQ. The full variable domain, completed using reference TRBV5-1 and TRBJ1-2, is KAGVTQTPRYLIKTRGQQVTLSCSPISGHRSVSWYQQTPGQGLQFLFEYFSETQRNKGNFPGRFSGRQFSNSRSEMNVSTLELGDSALYLCASSQGQGKNGYTFGSGTRLTVV.

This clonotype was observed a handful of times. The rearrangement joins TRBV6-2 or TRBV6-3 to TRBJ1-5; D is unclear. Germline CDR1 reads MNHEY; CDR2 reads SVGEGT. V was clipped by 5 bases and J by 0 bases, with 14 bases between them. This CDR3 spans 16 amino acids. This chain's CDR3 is CASSGRGFYSNQPQHF. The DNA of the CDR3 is TGTGCCAGCAGTGGTCGGGGTTTCTATAGCAATCAGCCCCAGCATTTT.

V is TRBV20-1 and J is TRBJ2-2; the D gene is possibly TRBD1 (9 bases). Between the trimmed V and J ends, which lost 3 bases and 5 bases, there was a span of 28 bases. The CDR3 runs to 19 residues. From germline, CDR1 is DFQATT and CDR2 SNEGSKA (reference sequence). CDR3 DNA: TGCAGTGCTAGCGGGACAGGGTTTTCGAAGCGGGAGAGGACCGGGGAGCTGTTTTTT. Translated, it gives CSASGTGFSKRERTGELFF.

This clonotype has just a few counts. The CDR3 bases are TGTGCCAGCAGTTACAGGCAGGGTGGCGAGCAGTACTTC. Protein: CASSYRQGGEQYF. The V call is TRBV6-5, the J call TRBJ2-7; perhaps TRBD1 as D (5 bases). The ends were cut back, 2 bases at V and 6 bases at J, with 11 bases in the middle. Per the germline V gene, CDR1 is MNHEY and CDR2 is SVGAGI. The CDR3 length is 13 residues.

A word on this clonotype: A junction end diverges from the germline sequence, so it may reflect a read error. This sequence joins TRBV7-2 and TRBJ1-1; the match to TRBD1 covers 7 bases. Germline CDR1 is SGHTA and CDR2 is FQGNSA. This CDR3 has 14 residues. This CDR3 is CASSGGGWDTEAIF. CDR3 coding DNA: TGTGCCAGCAGCGGAGGGGGCTGGGACACTGAAGCTATCTTT.

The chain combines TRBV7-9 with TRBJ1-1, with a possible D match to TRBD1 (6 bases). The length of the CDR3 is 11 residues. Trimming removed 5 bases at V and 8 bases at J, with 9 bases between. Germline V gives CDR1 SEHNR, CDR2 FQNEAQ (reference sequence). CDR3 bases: TGTGCCAGCAGCGCCGACAGGGAAGCTTTCTTT. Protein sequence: CASSADREAFF.

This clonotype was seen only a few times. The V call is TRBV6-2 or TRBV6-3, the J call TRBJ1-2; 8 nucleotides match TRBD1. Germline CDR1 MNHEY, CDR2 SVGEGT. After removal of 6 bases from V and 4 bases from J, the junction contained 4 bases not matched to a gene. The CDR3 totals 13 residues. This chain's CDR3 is CASSQTGVYGYTF. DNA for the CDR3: TGTGCCAGCAGCCAGACAGGGGTCTATGGCTACACCTTC.

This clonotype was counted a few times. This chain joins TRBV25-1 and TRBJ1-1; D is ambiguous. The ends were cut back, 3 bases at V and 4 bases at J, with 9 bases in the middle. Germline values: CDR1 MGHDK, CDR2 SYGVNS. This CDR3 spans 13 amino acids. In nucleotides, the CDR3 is TGTGCCAGCAGTGAGTTTTGGGGCACTGAAGCTTTCTTT. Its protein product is CASSEFWGTEAFF. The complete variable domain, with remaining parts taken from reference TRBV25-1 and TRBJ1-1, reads EADIYQTPRYLVIGTGKKITLECSQTMGHDKMYWYQQDPGMELHLIHYSYGVNSTEKGDLSSESTVSRIRTEHFPLTLESARPSHTSQYLCASSEFWGTEAFFGQGTRLTVV.

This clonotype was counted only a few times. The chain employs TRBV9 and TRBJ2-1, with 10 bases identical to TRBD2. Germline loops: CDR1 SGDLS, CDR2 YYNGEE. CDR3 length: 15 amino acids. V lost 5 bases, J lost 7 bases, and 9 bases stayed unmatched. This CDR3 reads CASSLSGRFQNEQFF. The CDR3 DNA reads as TGTGCCAGCAGTCTTAGCGGGAGGTTTCAAAATGAGCAGTTCTTC.

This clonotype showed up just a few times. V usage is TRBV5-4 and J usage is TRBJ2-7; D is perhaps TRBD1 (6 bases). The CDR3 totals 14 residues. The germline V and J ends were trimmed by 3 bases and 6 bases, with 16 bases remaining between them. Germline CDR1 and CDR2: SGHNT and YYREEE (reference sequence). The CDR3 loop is CASSSGHLRVEQYF. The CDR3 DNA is TGTGCCAGCAGCTCGGGACATTTGCGGGTCGAGCAGTACTTC.

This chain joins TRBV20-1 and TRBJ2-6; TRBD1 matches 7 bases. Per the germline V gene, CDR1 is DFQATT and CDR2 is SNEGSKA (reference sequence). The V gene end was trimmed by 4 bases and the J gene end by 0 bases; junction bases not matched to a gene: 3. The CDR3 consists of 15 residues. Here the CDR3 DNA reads TGCAGTGCTATACAGGGGAGCTCTGGGGCCAACGTCCTGACTTTC. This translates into CSAIQGSSGANVLTF.

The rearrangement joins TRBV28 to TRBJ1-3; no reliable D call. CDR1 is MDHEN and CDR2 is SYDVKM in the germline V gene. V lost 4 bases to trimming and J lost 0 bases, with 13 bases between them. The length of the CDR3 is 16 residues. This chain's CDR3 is CASSSPGAYSGNTIYF. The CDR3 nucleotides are TGTGCCAGCAGTTCCCCCGGAGCCTACTCTGGAAACACCATATATTTT.

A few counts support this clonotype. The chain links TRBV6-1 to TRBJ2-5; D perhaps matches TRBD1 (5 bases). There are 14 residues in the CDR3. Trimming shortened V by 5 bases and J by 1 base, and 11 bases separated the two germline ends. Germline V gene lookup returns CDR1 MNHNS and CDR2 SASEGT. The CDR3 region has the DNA TGTGCCAGCAGTCGACAGTCCCCCCAAGAGACCCAGTACTTC. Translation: CASSRQSPQETQYF.

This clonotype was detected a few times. For the CDR3, the DNA is TGTGCCAGCAGCTCTCCACGGGGGGCGGATGAGCAGTTCTTC. This codes for CASSSPRGADEQFF. The chain combines TRBV28 with TRBJ2-1; perhaps TRBD2 as D (7 bases). Trimming stripped 6 bases from V and 8 bases from J, with 17 bases between. This CDR3 is built from 14 residues. Looked up from germline, CDR1 is MDHEN and CDR2 is SYDVKM.

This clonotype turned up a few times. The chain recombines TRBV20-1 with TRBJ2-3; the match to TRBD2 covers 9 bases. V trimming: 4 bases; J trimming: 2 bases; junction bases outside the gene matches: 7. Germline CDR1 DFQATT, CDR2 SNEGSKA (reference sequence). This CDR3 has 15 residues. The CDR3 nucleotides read TGCAGTGCTACCCCCGGGACTAGCTTCACAGATACGCAGTATTTT. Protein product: CSATPGTSFTDTQYF.

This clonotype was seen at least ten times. CDR3 nucleotides: TGTGCCAGCAGTCCTACGGTCATAGGTGAGCAGTTCTTC. Translation: CASSPTVIGEQFF. The rearrangement links TRBV16 to TRBJ2-1; D is ambiguous. V lost 6 bases and J lost 9, with 15 bases in between. Germline values: CDR1 KGHSY, CDR2 FQNENV. The CDR3 sequence is 13 residues long.

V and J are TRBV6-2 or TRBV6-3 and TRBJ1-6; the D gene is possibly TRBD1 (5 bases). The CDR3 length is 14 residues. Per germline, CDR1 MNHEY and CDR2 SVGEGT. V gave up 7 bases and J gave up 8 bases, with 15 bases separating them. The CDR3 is CASKISGRYSPLHF. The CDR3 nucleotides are TGTGCCAGCAAAATTTCAGGGCGGTATTCACCCCTCCACTTT.

The CDR3 DNA reads as TGTGCCTGGAGTGTCCCTAGCGGGATCAGGGAGACCCAGTACTTC. Translated: CAWSVPSGIRETQYF. The chain links TRBV30 to TRBJ2-5, with 9 bases identical to TRBD2. The CDR3 spans 15 residues. The germline V gene has CDR1 GTSNPN and CDR2 SVGIG (reference sequence). V was clipped by 0 bases and J by 5 bases; unmatched bases: 7.

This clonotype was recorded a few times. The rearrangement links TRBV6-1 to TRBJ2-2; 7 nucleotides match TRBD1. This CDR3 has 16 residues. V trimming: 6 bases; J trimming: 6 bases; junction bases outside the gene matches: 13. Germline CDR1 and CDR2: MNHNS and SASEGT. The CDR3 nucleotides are TGTGCCAGCAGATCGACAGGGATTCCCTTAGCCGGGGAGCTGTTTTTT. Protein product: CASRSTGIPLAGELFF.

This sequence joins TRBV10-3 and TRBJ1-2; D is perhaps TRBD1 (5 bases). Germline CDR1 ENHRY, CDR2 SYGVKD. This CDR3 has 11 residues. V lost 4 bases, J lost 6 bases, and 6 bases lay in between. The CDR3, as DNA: TGTGCCATCAGTGGAGGGGATGGCTACACCTTC. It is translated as CAISGGDGYTF.